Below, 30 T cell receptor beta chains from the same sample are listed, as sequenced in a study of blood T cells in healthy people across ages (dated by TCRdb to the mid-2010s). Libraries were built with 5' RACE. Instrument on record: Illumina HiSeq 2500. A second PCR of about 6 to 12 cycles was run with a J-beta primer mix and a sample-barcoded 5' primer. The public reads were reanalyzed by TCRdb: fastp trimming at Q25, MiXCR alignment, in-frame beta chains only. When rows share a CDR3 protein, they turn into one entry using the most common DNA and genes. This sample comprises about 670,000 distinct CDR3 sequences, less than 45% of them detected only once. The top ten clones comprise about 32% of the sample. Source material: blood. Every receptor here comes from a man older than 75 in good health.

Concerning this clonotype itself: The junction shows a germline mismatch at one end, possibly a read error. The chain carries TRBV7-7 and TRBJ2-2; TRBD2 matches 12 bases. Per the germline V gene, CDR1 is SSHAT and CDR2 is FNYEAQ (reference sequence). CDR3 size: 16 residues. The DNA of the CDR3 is TGTGCTAGCAGCTCCAATCCTAGCGGGAGGGCCGGGGAGCTGTTTTTT. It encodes CASSSNPSGRAGELFF. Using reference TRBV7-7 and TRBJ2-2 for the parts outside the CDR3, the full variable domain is GAGVSQSPRYKVTKRGQDVTLRCDPISSHATLYWYQQALGQGPEFLTYFNYEAQPDKSGLPSDRFSAERPEGSISTLTIQRTEQRDSAMYRCASSSNPSGRAGELFFGEGSRLTVL.

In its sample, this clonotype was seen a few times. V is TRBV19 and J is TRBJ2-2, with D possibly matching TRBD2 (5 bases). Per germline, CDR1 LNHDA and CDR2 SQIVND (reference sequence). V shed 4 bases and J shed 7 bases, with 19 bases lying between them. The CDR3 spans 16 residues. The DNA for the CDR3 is TGTGCCAGTAGTAGTGGAGACTACGATATCGGCGGGGAGCTGTTTTTT. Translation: CASSSGDYDIGGELFF.

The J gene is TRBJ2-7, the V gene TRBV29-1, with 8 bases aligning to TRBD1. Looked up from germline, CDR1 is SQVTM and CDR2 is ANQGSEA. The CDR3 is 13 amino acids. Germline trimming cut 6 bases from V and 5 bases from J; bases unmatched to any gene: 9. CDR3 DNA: TGCAGCGTGGCGGCAGGGGGCTTAGACGAGCAGTACTTC. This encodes CSVAAGGLDEQYF.

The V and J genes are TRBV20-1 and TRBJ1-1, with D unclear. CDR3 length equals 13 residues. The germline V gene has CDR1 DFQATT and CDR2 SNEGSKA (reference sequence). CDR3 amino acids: CSSTGELNTEAFF. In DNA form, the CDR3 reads TGCAGCTCAACCGGGGAGTTGAACACTGAAGCTTTCTTT.

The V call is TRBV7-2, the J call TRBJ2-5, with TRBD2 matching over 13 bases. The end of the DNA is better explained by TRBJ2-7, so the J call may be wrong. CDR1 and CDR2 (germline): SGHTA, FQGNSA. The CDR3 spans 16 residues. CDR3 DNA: TGTGCCAGCAGCTGGACTAGCGGGAGCCCTACCTACGAGCAGTACTTC. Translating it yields CASSWTSGSPTYEQYF.

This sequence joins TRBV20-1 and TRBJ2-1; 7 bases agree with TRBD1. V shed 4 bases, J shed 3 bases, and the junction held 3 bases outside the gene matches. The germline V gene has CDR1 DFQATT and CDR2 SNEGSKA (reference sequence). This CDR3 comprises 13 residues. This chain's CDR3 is CSATGDSYNEQFF. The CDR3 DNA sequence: TGCAGTGCTACCGGGGACAGCTACAATGAGCAGTTCTTC.

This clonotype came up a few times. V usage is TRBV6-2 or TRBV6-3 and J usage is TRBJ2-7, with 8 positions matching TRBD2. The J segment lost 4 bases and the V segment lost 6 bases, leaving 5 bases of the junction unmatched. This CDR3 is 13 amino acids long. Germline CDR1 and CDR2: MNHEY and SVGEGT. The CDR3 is CASSPIAGYEQYF. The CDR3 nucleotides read TGTGCCAGCAGCCCAATAGCGGGGTACGAGCAGTACTTC.

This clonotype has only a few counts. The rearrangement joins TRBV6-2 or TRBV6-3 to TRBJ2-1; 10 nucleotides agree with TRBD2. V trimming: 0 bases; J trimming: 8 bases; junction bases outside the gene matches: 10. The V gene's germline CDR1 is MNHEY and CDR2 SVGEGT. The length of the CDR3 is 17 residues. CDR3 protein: CASSYSRSGGAGHEQFF. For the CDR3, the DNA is TGTGCCAGCAGTTACTCCCGCAGCGGGGGGGCCGGTCATGAGCAGTTCTTC.

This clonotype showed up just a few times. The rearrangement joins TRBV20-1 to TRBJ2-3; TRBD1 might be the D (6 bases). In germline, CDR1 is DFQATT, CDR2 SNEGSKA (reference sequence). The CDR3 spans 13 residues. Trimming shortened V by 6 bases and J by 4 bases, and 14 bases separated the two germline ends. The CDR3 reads CSALPEGADTQYF. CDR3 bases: TGCAGTGCCCTCCCAGAGGGGGCAGATACGCAGTATTTT.

The CDR3 spells CASSYKGQGVQQPQHF. CDR3 DNA: TGTGCCAGCAGTTACAAGGGACAGGGGGTTCAACAGCCCCAGCATTTT. V gene TRBV6-5 combines with J gene TRBJ1-5; 11 nucleotides agree with TRBD1. Per the germline V gene, CDR1 is MNHEY and CDR2 is SVGAGI. The CDR3 sequence is 16 residues long. V lost 2 bases and J lost 7; bases outside the gene matches: 7.

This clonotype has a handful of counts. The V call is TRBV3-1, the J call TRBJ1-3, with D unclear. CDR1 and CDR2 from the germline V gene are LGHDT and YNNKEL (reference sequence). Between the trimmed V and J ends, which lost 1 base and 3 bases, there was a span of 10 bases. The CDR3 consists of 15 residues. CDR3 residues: CASSQAVRIGNTIYF. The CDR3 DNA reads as TGTGCCAGCAGCCAAGCAGTCAGGATTGGAAACACCATATATTTT.

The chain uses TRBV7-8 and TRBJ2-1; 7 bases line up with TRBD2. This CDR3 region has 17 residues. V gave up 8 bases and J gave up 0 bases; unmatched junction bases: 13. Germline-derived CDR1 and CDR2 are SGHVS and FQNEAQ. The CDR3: CASVRAGWETSYNEQFF. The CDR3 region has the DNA TGTGCCAGCGTACGAGCGGGGTGGGAGACCTCCTACAATGAGCAGTTCTTC.

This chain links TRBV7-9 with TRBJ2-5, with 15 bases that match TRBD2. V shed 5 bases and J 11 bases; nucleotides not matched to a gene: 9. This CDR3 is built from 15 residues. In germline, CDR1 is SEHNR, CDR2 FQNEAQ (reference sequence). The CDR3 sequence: CASSDGLAGGFGQYF. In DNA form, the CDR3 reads TGTGCCAGCAGCGATGGACTAGCGGGAGGGTTTGGGCAGTACTTC.

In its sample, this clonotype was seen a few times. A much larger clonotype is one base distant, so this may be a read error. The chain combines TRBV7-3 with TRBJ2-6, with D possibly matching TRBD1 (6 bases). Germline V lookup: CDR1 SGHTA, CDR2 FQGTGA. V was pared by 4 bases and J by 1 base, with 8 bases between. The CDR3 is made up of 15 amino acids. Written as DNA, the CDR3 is TGTGCCAGCAGCTCCACAGGGTCTGGGGCCAACGTCCTGACTTTC. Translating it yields CASSSTGSGANVLTF. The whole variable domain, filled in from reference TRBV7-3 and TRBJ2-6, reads GAGVSQTPSNKVTEKGKYVELRCDPISGHTALYWYRQSLGQGPEFLIYFQGTGAADDSGLPNDRFFAVRPEGSVSTLKIQRTERGDSAVYLCASSSTGSGANVLTFGAGSRLTVL.

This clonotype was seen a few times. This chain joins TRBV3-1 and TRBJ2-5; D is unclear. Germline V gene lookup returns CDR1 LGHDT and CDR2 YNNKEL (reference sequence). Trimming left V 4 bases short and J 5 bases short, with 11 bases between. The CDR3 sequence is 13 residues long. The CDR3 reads CASSPFGSETQYF. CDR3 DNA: TGTGCCAGCAGCCCTTTTGGGTCGGAGACCCAGTACTTC.

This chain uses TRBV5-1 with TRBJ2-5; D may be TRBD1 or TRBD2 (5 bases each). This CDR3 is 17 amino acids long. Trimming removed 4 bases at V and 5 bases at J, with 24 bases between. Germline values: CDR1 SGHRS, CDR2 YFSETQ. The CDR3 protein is CASSPMANRGNGETQYF. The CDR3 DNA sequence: TGCGCCAGCAGCCCAATGGCTAATCGGGGCAACGGGGAGACCCAGTACTTC.

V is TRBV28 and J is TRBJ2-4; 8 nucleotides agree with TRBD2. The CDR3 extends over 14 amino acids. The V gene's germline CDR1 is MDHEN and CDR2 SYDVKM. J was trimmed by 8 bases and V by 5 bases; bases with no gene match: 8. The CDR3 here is CASSVAGLEDIQYF. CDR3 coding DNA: TGTGCCAGCAGTGTGGCGGGACTAGAGGACATTCAGTACTTC.

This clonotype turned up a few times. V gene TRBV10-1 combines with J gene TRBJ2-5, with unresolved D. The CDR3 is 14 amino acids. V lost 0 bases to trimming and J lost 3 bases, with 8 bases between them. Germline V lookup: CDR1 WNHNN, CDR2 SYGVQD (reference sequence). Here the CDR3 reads CASSESRQKETQYF. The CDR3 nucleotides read TGCGCCAGCAGTGAGTCGAGGCAGAAAGAGACCCAGTACTTC.

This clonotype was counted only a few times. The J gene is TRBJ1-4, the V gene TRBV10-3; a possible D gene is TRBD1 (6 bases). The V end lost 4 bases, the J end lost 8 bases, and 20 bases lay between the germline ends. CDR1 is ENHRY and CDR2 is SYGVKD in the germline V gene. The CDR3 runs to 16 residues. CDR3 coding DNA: TGTGCCATCAGTGCGAACGTACAGGGAATCGGGGAAAAACTGTTTTTT. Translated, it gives CAISANVQGIGEKLFF.

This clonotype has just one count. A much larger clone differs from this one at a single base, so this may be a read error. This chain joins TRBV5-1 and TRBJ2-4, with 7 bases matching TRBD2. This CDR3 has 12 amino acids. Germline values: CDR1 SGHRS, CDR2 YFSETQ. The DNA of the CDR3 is TGCGTCAGCATGACGTCGGGGGGCATTCAGTACTTC. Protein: CVSMTSGGIQYF.

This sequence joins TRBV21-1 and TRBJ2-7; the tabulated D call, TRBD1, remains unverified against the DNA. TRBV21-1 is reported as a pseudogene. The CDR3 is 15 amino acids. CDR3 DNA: TGTGCCAGCAGCAAATGGACCAGGGGACCCTACGAGCAGTACTTC. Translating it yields CASSKWTRGPYEQYF.

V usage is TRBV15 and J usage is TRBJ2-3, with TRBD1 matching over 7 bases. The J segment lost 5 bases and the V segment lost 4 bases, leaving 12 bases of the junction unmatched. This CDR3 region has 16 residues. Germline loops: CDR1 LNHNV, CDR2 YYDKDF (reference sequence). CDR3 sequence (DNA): TGTGCCACCAGCAAGATTATCCCGGGACAGAGAGATACGCAGTATTTT. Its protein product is CATSKIIPGQRDTQYF. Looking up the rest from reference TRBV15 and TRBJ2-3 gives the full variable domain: DAMVIQNPRYQVTQFGKPVTLSCSQTLNHNVMYWYQQKSSQAPKLLFHYYDKDFNNEADTPDNFQSRRPNTSFCFLDIRSPGLGDTAMYLCATSKIIPGQRDTQYFGPGTRLTVL.

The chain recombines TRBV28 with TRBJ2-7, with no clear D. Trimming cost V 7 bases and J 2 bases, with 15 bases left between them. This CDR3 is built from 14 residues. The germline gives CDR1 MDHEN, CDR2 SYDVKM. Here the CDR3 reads CASISPHYTYEQYF. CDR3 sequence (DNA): TGTGCCAGCATCTCCCCCCACTACACCTACGAGCAGTACTTC.

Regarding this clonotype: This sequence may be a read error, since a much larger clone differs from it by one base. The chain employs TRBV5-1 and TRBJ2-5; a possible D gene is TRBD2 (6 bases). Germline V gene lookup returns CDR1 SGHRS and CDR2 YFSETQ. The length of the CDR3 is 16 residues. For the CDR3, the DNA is TGCGCCAGCAGCTTGAGCGGGTTGGGGTACCAAGAGACCCTGTACTTC. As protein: CASSLSGLGYQETLYF.

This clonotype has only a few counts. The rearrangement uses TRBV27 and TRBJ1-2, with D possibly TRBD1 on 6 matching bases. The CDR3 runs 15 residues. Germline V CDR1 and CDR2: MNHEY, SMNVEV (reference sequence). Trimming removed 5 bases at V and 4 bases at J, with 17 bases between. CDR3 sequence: CASSITGTRGYGYTF. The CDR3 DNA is TGTGCCAGCAGTATAACAGGGACGAGAGGCTATGGCTACACCTTC.

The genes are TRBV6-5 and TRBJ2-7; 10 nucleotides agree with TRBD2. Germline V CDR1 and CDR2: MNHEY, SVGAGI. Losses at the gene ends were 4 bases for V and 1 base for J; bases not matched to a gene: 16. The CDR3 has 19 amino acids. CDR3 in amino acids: CASSLNFGASGRSSYEQYF. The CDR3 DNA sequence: TGTGCCAGCAGTTTAAACTTCGGGGCTAGCGGGAGATCTTCCTACGAGCAGTACTTC.

The CDR3 region is CASSLDGGPTHEQYF. CDR3 nucleotide sequence: TGCGCCAGCAGCTTGGATGGGGGCCCGACTCACGAGCAGTACTTC. The chain couples TRBV5-1 to TRBJ2-7, with a tentative D call TRBD1 (6 bases). The CDR3 is 15 amino acids. Germline-derived CDR1 and CDR2 are SGHRS and YFSETQ. Trimming cost V 0 bases and J 5 bases, with 15 bases left between them.

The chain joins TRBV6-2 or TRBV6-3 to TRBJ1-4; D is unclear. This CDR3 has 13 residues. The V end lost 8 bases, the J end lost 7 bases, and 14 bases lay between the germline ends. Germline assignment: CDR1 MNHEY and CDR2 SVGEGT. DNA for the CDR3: TGTGCCAGCGGCGATTCCCGGCGTGAAAAACTGTTTTTT. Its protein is CASGDSRREKLFF.

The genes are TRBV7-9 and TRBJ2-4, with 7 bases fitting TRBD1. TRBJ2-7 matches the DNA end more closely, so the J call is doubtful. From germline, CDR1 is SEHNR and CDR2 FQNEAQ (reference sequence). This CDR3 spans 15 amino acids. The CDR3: CASSLVQGSAYEQYF. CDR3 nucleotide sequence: TGTGCCAGCAGCTTGGTACAGGGGTCCGCCTACGAGCAGTACTTC.

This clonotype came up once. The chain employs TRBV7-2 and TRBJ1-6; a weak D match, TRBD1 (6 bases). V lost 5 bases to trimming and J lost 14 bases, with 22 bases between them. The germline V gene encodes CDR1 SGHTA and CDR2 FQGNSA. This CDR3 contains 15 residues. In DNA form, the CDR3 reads TGTGCCAGCAGCACAAACAGGGCCCCGCTCTCCACCCTCCACTTT. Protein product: CASSTNRAPLSTLHF.